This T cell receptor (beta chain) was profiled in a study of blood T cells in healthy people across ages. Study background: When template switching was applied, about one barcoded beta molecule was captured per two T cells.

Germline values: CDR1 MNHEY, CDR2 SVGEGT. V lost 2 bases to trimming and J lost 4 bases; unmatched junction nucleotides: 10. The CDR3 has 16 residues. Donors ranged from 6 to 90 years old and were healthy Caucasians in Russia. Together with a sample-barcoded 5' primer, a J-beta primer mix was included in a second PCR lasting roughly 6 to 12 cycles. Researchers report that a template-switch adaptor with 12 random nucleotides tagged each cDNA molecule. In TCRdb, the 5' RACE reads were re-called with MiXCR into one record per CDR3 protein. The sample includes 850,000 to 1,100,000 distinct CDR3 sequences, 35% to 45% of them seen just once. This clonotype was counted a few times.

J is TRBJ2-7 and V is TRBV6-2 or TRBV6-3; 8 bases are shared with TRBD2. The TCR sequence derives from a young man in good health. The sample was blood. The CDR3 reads CASSYHQRGSPYEQYF. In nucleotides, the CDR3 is TGTGCCAGCAGTTACCACCAGCGGGGGAGCCCATACGAGCAGTACTTC.